Given below is one TCR beta chain in context. The antigen remains undetermined. An end of the junction differs from the germline gene, which may be a read error. The donors, healthy Caucasians from Russia, were aged about 6 to 95. The total RNA that was extracted per sample amounted to at least 5.5 micrograms. A sample-barcoded 5' primer and a J-beta primer mix were used in a second PCR of roughly 7 to 11 cycles. Every sample produced at least 2.5 million CDR3-containing paired-end reads. One entry per CDR3 protein, called by TCRdb with MiXCR from the 5' RACE reads. The sample holds 700,000 to 800,000 distinct CDR3 sequences, 40% to 45% seen once. This sample stems from a study of blood T cells in healthy people across ages. The study's findings and limits: While age rose, TCR beta diversity per million T cells dropped in a roughly linear way.

The germline V gene has CDR1 SGHTA and CDR2 FQGNSA. The CDR3 sequence is 16 residues long. The receptor was derived from an older woman in good health. The chain recombines TRBV7-2 with TRBJ2-7; TRBD2 matches at 12 bases. Input material: blood. The CDR3 region has the DNA TGTGTCAGCAGCCCGCTAGCGGGAGGGTATTTGTACGAGCAGTACTTC. It translates to CVSSPLAGGYLYEQYF.